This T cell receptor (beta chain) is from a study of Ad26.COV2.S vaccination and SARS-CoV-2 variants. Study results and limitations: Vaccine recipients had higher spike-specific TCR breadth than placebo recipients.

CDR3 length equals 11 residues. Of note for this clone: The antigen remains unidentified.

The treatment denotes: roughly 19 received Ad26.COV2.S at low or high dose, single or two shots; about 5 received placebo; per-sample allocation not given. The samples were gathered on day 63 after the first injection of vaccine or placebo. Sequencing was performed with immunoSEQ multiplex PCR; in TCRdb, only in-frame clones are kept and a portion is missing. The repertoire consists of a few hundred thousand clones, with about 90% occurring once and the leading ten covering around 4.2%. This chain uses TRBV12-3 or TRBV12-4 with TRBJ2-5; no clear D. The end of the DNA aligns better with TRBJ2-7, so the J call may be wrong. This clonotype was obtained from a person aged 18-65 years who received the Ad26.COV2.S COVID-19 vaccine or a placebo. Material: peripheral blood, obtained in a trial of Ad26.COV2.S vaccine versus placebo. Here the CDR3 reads CASSNAYEQYF. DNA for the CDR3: TGTGCCAGCAGTAATGCCTACGAGCAGTACTTC.